Following are 24 T cell receptor beta chains from one sample sequenced in a study of technical replicates of blood from a handful of donors. Here immunoSEQ multiplex PCR was the method, and the copy in TCRdb shows in-frame clones only, minus some. The sample lists approximately 59,000 clones; approximately 86% were seen once. Specimen: PBMCs. These TCRs come from a human donor in good health. Some clones in this sample may be carry-over from other donors' samples.

The chain combines TRBV5-1 with TRBJ1-1; 8 nucleotides line up with TRBD1. This CDR3 has 14 residues. The germline V gene has CDR1 SGHRS and CDR2 YFSETQ. The V gene end was trimmed by 6 bases and the J gene end by 1 base; junction bases not matched to a gene: 5. The DNA of the CDR3 is TGCGCCAGCATGCGGACAGGGCCGAACACTGAAGCTTTCTTT. Encoded protein: CASMRTGPNTEAFF.

CDR3 nucleotide sequence: TGTGCCATCAGGGAAAAACTAGCAGCGATCAATGAGCAGTTCTTC. Translated: CAIREKLAAINEQFF. V and J are TRBV10-3 and TRBJ2-1; a weak D match, TRBD2 (6 bases). The CDR3 sequence is 15 residues long. V was clipped by 6 bases and J by 6 bases, with 18 bases between them. CDR1 is ENHRY and CDR2 is SYGVKD in the germline V gene.

The V gene is TRBV7-9, the J gene TRBJ2-1; 7 bases agree with TRBD1. Germline CDR1 and CDR2: SEHNR and FQNEAQ (reference sequence). The V and J ends lost 5 bases and 6 bases, in that order; junction bases with no gene match: 7. The CDR3 is made up of 14 amino acids. The DNA for the CDR3 is TGTGCCAGCAGCCCGAGGGACAGTCTCAATGAGCAGTTCTTC. It is translated as CASSPRDSLNEQFF.

The chain carries TRBV6-6 and TRBJ1-5; D gene uncertain. V lost 7 bases to trimming and J lost 0 bases, with 16 bases between them. In germline, CDR1 is MNHNY, CDR2 SVGAGI (reference sequence). The CDR3 runs to 16 residues. Here the CDR3 DNA reads TGTGCCAGCACCCCCTTCCCTTTGTATAGCAATCAGCCCCAGCATTTT. This sequence encodes CASTPFPLYSNQPQHF.

This chain joins TRBV7-2 and TRBJ2-3; the D is unclear. V gave up 5 bases and J gave up 1 base, with 10 bases separating them. The CDR3 is 14 residues long. Germline V gives CDR1 SGHTA, CDR2 FQGNSA. This CDR3 is CASSEESGTDTQYF. The CDR3 DNA follows: TGTGCCAGCAGCGAGGAAAGTGGCACAGATACGCAGTATTTT.

The chain employs TRBV15 and TRBJ1-2, with D unclear. The germline V gene has CDR1 LNHNV and CDR2 YYDKDF (reference sequence). This CDR3 region has 15 residues. Trimming cost V 0 bases and J 8 bases, with 16 bases left between them. As DNA, the CDR3 is TGTGCCACCAGCAGAGATGTGTCGGAGACGAGCGGCTACACCTTC. Translated, it gives CATSRDVSETSGYTF.

This clone was counted only a few times. The rearrangement links TRBV6-4 to TRBJ2-1; D is possibly TRBD1 (5 bases). V was cut by 3 bases and J by 2 bases, with 11 bases left in between. Germline CDR1 MRHNA, CDR2 SNTAGT. This CDR3 region has 15 residues. In nucleotides, the CDR3 is TGTGCCAGCAGTGATTCAGGGCGGCCCTACAATGAGCAGTTCTTC. Translation gives CASSDSGRPYNEQFF.

The genes are TRBV7-6 and TRBJ2-1; 8 bases agree with TRBD2. Per the germline V gene, CDR1 is SGHVS and CDR2 is FNYEAQ. V shed 2 bases and J 6 bases; nucleotides not matched to a gene: 12. CDR3 length: 17 amino acids. CDR3 in amino acids: CASSLIGISGATNEQFF. As DNA, the CDR3 is TGTGCCAGCAGCTTAATTGGCATTAGCGGGGCCACCAATGAGCAGTTCTTC.

This clone has a single count. This chain connects TRBV5-1 to TRBJ2-2, with TRBD2 identical over 10 bases. The CDR3 is made up of 16 amino acids. V lost 3 bases and J lost 7; bases outside the gene matches: 9. The germline gives CDR1 SGHRS, CDR2 YFSETQ. The CDR3 DNA sequence: TGCGCCAGCAGCTCCCTAGAAGCGGGAGGGTTCGGGGAGCTGTTTTTT. Protein product: CASSSLEAGGFGELFF.

This chain joins TRBV4-3 and TRBJ1-2; 9 bases map to TRBD1. The CDR3 contains 13 residues. Germline CDR1 LGHNA, CDR2 YSLEER. The ends lost 4 bases at V and 6 bases at J; junction bases unmatched: 3. The CDR3 is CASSPGQGNGYTF. CDR3 bases: TGCGCCAGCAGCCCAGGACAGGGGAATGGCTACACCTTC.

The J gene is TRBJ2-5, the V gene TRBV7-8, with D tentatively TRBD2 (5 bases). The CDR3 runs 15 residues. Germline CDR1 is SGHVS and CDR2 is FQNEAQ. V was cut by 5 bases and J by 4 bases, with 17 bases left in between. The CDR3 nucleotides read TGTGCCAGCAGCCCCCCTCCTGCAGAGGGAGAGACCCAGTACTTC. This gives the protein CASSPPPAEGETQYF.

This chain joins TRBV5-1 and TRBJ2-7; D might be TRBD1 (5 bases). Trimming took 2 bases from V and 7 from J, leaving 22 bases between them. The CDR3 consists of 16 residues. Germline CDR1 reads SGHRS; CDR2 reads YFSETQ. CDR3 sequence (DNA): TGCGCCAGCAGCTTTGCGCAGGGAAGGGGCAAAGAGGAGCAGTACTTC. It encodes CASSFAQGRGKEEQYF.

The V and J genes are TRBV6-5 and TRBJ1-1, with 12 bases identical to TRBD1. Germline trimming cut 6 bases from V and 4 bases from J; bases unmatched to any gene: 6. In germline, CDR1 is MNHEY, CDR2 SVGAGI. This CDR3 is built from 15 residues. CDR3: CASRAGQGAATEAFF. Here the CDR3 DNA reads TGTGCCAGCAGAGCGGGACAGGGGGCCGCCACTGAAGCTTTCTTT.

The chain recombines TRBV7-9 with TRBJ2-1, with 10 bases that match TRBD2. Trimming cost V 6 bases and J 5 bases; bases outside gene matches: 13. This CDR3 is 17 amino acids long. Germline-derived CDR1 and CDR2 are SEHNR and FQNEAQ (reference sequence). The CDR3 protein is CASRPGLADRDHNEQFF. The CDR3, as DNA: TGTGCCAGCAGACCTGGACTAGCGGACCGGGACCACAATGAGCAGTTCTTC. The whole variable domain, filled in from reference TRBV7-9 and TRBJ2-1, reads DTGVSQNPRHKITKRGQNVTFRCDPISEHNRLYWYRQTLGQGPEFLTYFQNEAQLEKSRLLSDRFSAERPKGSFSTLEIQRTEQGDSAMYLCASRPGLADRDHNEQFFGPGTRLTVL.

This clone was seen a single time. The chain uses TRBV9 and TRBJ1-4; 8 bases are shared with TRBD1. CDR3 length: 15 amino acids. Germline CDR1 and CDR2: SGDLS and YYNGEE. Losses at the gene ends were 3 bases for V and 8 bases for J; bases not matched to a gene: 9. In DNA form, the CDR3 reads TGTGCCAGCAGCGGAGACAGGGGCGGGACGGAAAAACTGTTTTTT. Translation gives CASSGDRGGTEKLFF.

The CDR3: CASSSSPTGHGYEQYF. In DNA, the CDR3 is TGTGCCAGCAGCTCATCACCTACGGGACACGGGTACGAGCAGTACTTC. The chain employs TRBV5-4 and TRBJ2-7; tentative D call: TRBD1 (6 bases). Deletions cut 3 bases from V and 4 bases from J, with 20 bases between. Germline assignment: CDR1 SGHNT and CDR2 YYREEE (reference sequence). This CDR3 is built from 16 residues. The full variable domain, in which reference TRBV5-4 and TRBJ2-7 provide the parts outside the CDR3, is ETGVTQSPTHLIKTRGQQVTLRCSSQSGHNTVSWYQQALGQGPQFIFQYYREEENGRGNFPPRFSGLQFPNYSSELNVNALELDDSALYLCASSSSPTGHGYEQYFGPGTRLTVT.

V and J are TRBV29-1 and TRBJ1-1; 10 bases are a match to TRBD1. The trim removed 6 bases at V and 2 bases at J, leaving 9 bases unmatched. Germline V gene lookup returns CDR1 SQVTM and CDR2 ANQGSEA. The CDR3 is 15 residues long. The CDR3 loop is CSVLDRGRGNTEAFF. In DNA form, the CDR3 reads TGCAGCGTCCTCGACAGGGGGCGCGGAAACACTGAAGCTTTCTTT.

V gene TRBV9 combines with J gene TRBJ1-2; 9 nucleotides agree with TRBD1. The V and J ends lost 4 bases and 8 bases, in that order; junction bases with no gene match: 12. Per the germline V gene, CDR1 is SGDLS and CDR2 is YYNGEE. The CDR3 contains 15 residues. The CDR3 spells CASSTGQGTVGGYTF. CDR3 DNA sequence: TGTGCCAGCAGCACCGGACAGGGGACCGTGGGAGGCTACACCTTC.

V usage is TRBV7-9 and J usage is TRBJ2-7, with D perhaps matching TRBD2 (5 bases). The length of the CDR3 is 14 residues. Germline CDR1 SEHNR, CDR2 FQNEAQ (reference sequence). The ends were cut back, 5 bases at V and 4 bases at J, with 15 bases in the middle. The CDR3 nucleotides are TGTGCCAGCAGCACCGCCGGGGTACATTACGAGCAGTACTTC. This sequence encodes CASSTAGVHYEQYF. The full variable domain, completed using reference TRBV7-9 and TRBJ2-7, is DTGVSQNPRHKITKRGQNVTFRCDPISEHNRLYWYRQTLGQGPEFLTYFQNEAQLEKSRLLSDRFSAERPKGSFSTLEIQRTEQGDSAMYLCASSTAGVHYEQYFGPGTRLTVT.

The chain has TRBV18 and TRBJ1-2, with D tentatively TRBD1 (5 bases). The length of the CDR3 is 16 residues. Germline assignment: CDR1 KGHSH and CDR2 LQKENI. V was clipped by 3 bases and J by 0 bases, with 14 bases between them. Here the CDR3 reads CASSPSTVGSNYGYTF. CDR3 nucleotide sequence: TGTGCCAGCTCACCTTCGACAGTGGGTTCTAACTATGGCTACACCTTC.

The V and J genes are TRBV7-8 and TRBJ1-2; 8 bases agree with TRBD1. With 5 bases clipped from V and 8 bases from J, the junction kept 13 bases outside the gene matches. The V gene's germline CDR1 is SGHVS and CDR2 FQNEAQ. The CDR3 is made up of 15 amino acids. CDR3 region: CASSAAGTGLGGYTF. The CDR3 coding sequence is TGTGCCAGCAGCGCAGCCGGGACAGGTTTAGGCGGCTACACCTTC.

V gene TRBV7-3 combines with J gene TRBJ2-2; D remains ambiguous. V lost 4 bases and J 8 bases, leaving 14 bases between the germline ends. This CDR3 has 14 amino acids. CDR1 SGHTA and CDR2 FQGTGA come from the germline V gene. CDR3 sequence (DNA): TGTGCCAGCAGCTCAAAAGCTTTCGATGGGGAGCTGTTTTTT. Translated, it gives CASSSKAFDGELFF.

The sample holds one count of this clone. This chain links TRBV25-1 with TRBJ1-4, with D perhaps matching TRBD1 (6 bases). Germline V gene lookup returns CDR1 MGHDK and CDR2 SYGVNS. The CDR3 covers 13 residues. Trimming shortened V by 8 bases and J by 5 bases, and 12 bases separated the two germline ends. The CDR3 nucleotides read TGTGCCAGCGGGGGGGCCTTAAATGAAAAACTGTTTTTT. This sequence encodes CASGGALNEKLFF.

The CDR3 bases are TGCGCCAGCAGCCTGATGACAGGGCCTACCTACGAGCAGTACTTC. Translated: CASSLMTGPTYEQYF. The chain links TRBV5-1 to TRBJ2-7, with 7 positions matching TRBD1. CDR1 and CDR2 (germline): SGHRS, YFSETQ. The junction had 9 bases not matched to a gene; V was cut back by 4 bases and J by 2 bases. The CDR3 sequence is 15 residues long.